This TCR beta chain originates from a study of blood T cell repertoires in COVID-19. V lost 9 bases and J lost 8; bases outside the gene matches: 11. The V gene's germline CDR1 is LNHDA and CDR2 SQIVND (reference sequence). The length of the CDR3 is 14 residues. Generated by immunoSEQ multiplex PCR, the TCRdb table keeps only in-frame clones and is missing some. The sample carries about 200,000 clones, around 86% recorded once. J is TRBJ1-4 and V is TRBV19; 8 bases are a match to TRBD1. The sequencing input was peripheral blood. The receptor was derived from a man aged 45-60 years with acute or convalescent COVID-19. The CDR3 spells CASAQGGAQEKLFF. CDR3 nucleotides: TGTGCCAGCGCACAGGGGGGCGCGCAAGAAAAACTGTTTTTT.